This note documents a single TCR beta chain sequence. Its target is not known. As processed by the authors: TCRs per sample had a median of approximately 98,000 and ranged from about 23,224 to 700,000. TCRdb reprocessed the RACE reads with MiXCR, giving one entry per CDR3 protein. These V and J calls are TCRdb output, not the study's own analysis. The sample has 300,000 to 350,000 distinct CDR3 sequences; roughly 6.9% are singletons. Time point: patch test 1, 2 weeks after DPC sensitization. Treatment defined: therapeutic diphenylcyclopropenone sensitization with weekly scalp DPC. This sample was taken from a study of human T cells and chemical hapten exposure. Across the study: Readings were taken at 6 days from patch tests that had applied 0.01% DPC to the upper back. Regarding the study as a whole: After DPC sensitization, TCRs above 1 in 1000 frequency showed no change.

The CDR3 covers 14 residues. Trimming took off 3 bases at V and 3 bases at J, with 11 bases between the two ends. Germline CDR1 LGHDT, CDR2 YNNKEL (reference sequence). Source: whole blood, taken in connection with sensitization to the hapten diphenylcyclopropenone (DPC). The sequence was obtained from a woman aged 18-29 years with alopecia areata. Some clones in this sample may be carry-over from other donors' samples. The chain recombines TRBV3-1 with TRBJ1-2; D perhaps matches TRBD1 (5 bases). The CDR3 DNA sequence: TGTGCCAGCAGCCATGCCGGGGCCGACTATGGCTACACCTTC. Translated, it gives CASSHAGADYGYTF.